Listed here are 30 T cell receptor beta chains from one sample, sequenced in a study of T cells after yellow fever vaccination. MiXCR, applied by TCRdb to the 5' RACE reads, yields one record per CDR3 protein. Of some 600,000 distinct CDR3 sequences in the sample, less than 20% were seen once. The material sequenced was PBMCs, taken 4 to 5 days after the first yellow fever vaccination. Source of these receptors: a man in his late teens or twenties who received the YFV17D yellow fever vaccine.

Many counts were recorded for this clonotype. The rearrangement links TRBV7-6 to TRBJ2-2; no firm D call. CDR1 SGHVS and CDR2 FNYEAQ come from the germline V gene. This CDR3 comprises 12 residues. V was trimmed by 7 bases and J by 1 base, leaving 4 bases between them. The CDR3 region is CASTRNTGELFF. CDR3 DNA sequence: TGTGCCAGCACCCGGAACACCGGGGAGCTGTTTTTT.

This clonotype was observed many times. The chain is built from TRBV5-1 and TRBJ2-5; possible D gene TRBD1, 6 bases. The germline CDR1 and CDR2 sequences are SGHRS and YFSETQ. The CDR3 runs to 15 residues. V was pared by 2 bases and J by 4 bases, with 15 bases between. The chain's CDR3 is CASSLQGLSRETQYF. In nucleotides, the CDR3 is TGCGCCAGCAGCTTACAGGGCCTTAGTAGAGAGACCCAGTACTTC.

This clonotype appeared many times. DNA for the CDR3: TGCGCCAGCAGCTTGGAGACAGGGTATGGCTACACCTTC. Residues: CASSLETGYGYTF. The gene calls are TRBV5-1 and TRBJ1-2; 7 nucleotides agree with TRBD1. The CDR3 extends over 13 amino acids. Germline values: CDR1 SGHRS, CDR2 YFSETQ. J was trimmed by 5 bases and V by 0 bases; bases with no gene match: 1.

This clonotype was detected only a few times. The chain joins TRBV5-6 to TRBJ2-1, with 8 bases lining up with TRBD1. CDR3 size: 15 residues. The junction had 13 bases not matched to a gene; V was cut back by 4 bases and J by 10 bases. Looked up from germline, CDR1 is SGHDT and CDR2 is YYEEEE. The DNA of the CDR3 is TGTGCCAGCAGCGAAACAGGGGGGCACCTCCTCGAGCAGTTCTTC. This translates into CASSETGGHLLEQFF.

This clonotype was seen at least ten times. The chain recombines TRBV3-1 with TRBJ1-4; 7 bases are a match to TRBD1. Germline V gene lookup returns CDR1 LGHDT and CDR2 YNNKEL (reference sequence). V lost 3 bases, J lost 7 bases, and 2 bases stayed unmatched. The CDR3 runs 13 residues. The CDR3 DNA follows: TGTGCCAGCAGCCACAGGGACAGTGAAAAACTGTTTTTT. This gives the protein CASSHRDSEKLFF.

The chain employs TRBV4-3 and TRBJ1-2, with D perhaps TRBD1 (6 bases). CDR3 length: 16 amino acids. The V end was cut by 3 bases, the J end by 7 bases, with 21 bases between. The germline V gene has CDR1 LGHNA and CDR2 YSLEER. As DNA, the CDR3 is TGCGCCAGCAGCCAGGCATACAGGGCCCCCGCGGGTGGCTACACCTTC. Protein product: CASSQAYRAPAGGYTF.

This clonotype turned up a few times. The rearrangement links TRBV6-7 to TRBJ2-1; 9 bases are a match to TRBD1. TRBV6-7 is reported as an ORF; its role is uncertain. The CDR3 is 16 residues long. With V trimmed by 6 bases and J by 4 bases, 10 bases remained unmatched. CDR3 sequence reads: CASRKAGTGTYNEQFF. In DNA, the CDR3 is TGTGCCAGCAGAAAGGCCGGGACAGGGACTTACAATGAGCAGTTCTTC.

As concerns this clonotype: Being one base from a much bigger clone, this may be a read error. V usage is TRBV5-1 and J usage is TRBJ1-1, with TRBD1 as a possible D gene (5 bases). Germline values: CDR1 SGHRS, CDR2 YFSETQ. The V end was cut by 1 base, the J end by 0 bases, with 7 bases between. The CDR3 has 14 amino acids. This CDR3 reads CASSLNRMNTEAFF. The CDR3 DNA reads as TGCGCCAGCAGCTTGAACAGGATGAACACTGAAGCTTTCTTT. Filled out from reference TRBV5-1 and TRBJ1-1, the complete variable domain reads KAGVTQTPRYLIKTRGQQVTLSCSPISGHRSVSWYQQTPGQGLQFLFEYFSETQRNKGNFPGRFSGRQFSNSRSEMNVSTLELGDSALYLCASSLNRMNTEAFFGQGTRLTVV.

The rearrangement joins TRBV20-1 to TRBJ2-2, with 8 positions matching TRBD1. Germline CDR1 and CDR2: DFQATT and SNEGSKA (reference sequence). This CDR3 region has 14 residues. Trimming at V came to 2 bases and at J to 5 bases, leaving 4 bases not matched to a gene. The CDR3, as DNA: TGCAGTGCTAGACAGGGGGCAAGAACCGGGGAGCTGTTTTTT. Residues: CSARQGARTGELFF.

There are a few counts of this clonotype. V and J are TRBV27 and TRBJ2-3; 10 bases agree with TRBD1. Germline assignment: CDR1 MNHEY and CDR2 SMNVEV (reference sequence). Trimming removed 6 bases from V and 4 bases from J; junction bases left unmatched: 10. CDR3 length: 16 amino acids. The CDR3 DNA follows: TGTGCCAGCAGGTCGGCCGACAGGGGGCTCTCAGATACGCAGTATTTT. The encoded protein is CASRSADRGLSDTQYF.

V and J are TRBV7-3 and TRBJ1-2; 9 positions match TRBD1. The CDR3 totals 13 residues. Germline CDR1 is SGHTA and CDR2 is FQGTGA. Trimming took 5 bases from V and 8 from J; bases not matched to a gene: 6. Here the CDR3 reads CASSRTGGGGYTF. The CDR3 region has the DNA TGTGCCAGCAGCCGCACAGGGGGCGGCGGCTACACCTTC.

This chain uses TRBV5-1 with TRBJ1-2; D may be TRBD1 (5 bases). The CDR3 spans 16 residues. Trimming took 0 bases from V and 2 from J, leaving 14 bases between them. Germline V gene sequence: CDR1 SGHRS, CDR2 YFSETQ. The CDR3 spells CASSLGLGQRNYGYTF. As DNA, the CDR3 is TGCGCCAGCAGCTTGGGTTTGGGGCAGCGCAACTATGGCTACACCTTC.

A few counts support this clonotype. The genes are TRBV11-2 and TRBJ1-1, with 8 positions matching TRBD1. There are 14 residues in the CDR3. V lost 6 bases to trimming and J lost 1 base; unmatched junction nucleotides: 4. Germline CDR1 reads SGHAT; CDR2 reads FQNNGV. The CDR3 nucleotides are TGTGCCAGCAGACAGACAGGGGCGAACACTGAAGCTTTCTTT. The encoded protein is CASRQTGANTEAFF. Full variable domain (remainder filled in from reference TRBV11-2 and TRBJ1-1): EAGVAQSPRYKIIEKRQSVAFWCNPISGHATLYWYQQILGQGPKLLIQFQNNGVVDDSQLPKDRFSAERLKGVDSTLKIQPAKLEDSAVYLCASRQTGANTEAFFGQGTRLTVV.

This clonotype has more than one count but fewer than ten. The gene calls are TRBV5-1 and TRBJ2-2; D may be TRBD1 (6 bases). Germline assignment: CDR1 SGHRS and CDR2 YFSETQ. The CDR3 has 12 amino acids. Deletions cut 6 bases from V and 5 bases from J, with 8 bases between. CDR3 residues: CASKQGTGELFF. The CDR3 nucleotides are TGCGCCAGCAAACAGGGAACCGGGGAGCTGTTTTTT.

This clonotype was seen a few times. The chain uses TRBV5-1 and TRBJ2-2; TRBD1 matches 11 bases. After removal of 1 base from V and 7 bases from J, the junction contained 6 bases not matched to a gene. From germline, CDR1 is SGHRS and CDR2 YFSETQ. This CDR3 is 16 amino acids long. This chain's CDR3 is CASSLTGQGDFGELFF. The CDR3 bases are TGCGCCAGCAGCTTGACGGGACAGGGGGATTTCGGGGAGCTGTTTTTT.

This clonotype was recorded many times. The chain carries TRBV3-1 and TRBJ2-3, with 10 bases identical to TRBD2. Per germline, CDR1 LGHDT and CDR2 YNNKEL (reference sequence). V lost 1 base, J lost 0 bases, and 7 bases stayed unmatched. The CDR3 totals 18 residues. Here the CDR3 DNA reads TGTGCCAGCAGCCAAGGGCTAGCGGGGGCCTCTAGCACAGATACGCAGTATTTT. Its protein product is CASSQGLAGASSTDTQYF.

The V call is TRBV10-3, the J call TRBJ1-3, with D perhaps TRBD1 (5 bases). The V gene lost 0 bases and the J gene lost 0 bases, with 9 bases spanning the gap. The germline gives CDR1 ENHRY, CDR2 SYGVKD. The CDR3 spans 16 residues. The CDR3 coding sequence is TGTGCCATCAGTGAGTCGTCCGGGGGCTCTGGAAACACCATATATTTT. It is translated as CAISESSGGSGNTIYF.

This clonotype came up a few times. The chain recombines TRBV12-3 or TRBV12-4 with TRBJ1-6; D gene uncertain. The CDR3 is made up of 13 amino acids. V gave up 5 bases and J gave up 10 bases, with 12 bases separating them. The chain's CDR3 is CASSRENGSPLHF. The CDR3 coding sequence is TGTGCCAGCAGTAGGGAAAATGGCTCACCCCTCCACTTT.

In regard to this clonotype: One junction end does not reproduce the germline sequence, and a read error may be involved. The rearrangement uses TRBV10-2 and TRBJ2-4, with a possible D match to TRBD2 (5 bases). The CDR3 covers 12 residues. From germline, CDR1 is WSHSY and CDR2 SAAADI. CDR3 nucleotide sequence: TGCGCCAGCAATGAGGGAAAAAACATTCAGTACTTC. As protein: CASNEGKNIQYF.

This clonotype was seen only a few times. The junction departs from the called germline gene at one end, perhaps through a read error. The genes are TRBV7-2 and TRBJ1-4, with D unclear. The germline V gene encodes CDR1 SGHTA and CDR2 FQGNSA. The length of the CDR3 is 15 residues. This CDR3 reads CASRLGYLTNEKLFF. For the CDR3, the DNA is TGTGCCAGCAGATTAGGGTACTTAACTAATGAAAAACTGTTTTTT.

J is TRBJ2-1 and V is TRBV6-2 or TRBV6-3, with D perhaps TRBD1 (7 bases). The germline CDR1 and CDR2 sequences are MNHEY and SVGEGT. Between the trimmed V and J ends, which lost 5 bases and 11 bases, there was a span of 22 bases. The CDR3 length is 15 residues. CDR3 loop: CASSTAGRRGPQQFF. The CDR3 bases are TGTGCCAGCAGTACCGCGGGACGAAGGGGGCCCCAGCAGTTCTTC.

The CDR3 reads CASSWTSGSSYF. DNA of the CDR3: TGTGCCAGCAGCTGGACTAGCGGATCCTCTTATTTT. The V and J genes are TRBV6-6 and TRBJ2-3; 10 nucleotides match TRBD2. This CDR3 has 12 amino acids. Per germline, CDR1 MNHNY and CDR2 SVGAGI (reference sequence). V was clipped by 6 bases and J by 15 bases; unmatched bases: 9.

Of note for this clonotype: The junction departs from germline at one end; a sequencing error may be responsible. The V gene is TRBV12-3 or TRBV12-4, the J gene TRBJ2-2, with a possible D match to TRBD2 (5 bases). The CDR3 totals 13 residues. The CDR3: CASSFVNTGKLFF. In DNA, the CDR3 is TGTGCCAGCAGTTTCGTGAACACCGGGAAGCTGTTTTTT.

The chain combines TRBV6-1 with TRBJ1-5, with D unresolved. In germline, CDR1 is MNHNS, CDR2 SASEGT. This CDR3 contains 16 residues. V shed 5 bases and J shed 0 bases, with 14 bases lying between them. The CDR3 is CASSPTPGYSNQPQHF. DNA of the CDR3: TGTGCCAGCAGTCCGACCCCGGGGTATAGCAATCAGCCCCAGCATTTT.

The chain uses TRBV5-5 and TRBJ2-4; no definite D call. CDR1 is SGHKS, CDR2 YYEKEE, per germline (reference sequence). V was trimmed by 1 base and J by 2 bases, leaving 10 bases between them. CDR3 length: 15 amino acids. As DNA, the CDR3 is TGTGCCAGCAGCTTGAAGGGTGGGCCCAAAAACATTCAGTACTTC. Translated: CASSLKGGPKNIQYF.

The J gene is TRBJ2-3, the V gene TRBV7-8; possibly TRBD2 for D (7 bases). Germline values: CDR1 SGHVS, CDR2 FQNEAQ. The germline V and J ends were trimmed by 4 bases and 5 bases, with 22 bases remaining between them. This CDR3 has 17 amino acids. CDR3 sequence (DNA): TGTGCCAGCAGCTGGGCGCCGGCGGGGGCGTCTATAGATACGCAGTATTTT. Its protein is CASSWAPAGASIDTQYF.

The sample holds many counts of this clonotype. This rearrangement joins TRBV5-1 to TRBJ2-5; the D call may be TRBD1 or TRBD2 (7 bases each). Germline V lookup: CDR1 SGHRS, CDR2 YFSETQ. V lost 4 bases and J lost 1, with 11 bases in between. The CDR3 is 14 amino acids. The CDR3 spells CASSSGTAQETQYF. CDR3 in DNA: TGCGCCAGCAGCAGCGGGACAGCCCAAGAGACCCAGTACTTC.

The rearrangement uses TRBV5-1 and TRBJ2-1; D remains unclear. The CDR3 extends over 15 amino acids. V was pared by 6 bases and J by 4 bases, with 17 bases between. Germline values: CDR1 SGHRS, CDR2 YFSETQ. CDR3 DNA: TGCGCCAGCAAGATGGGGAACAGTCTATACAATGAGCAGTTCTTC. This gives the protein CASKMGNSLYNEQFF.

CDR3 bases: TGTGCCAGCAGCTTAACTATAGCGGGGGGGCTATACAATGAGCAGTTCTTC. Its protein is CASSLTIAGGLYNEQFF. The J gene is TRBJ2-1, the V gene TRBV7-3; 11 bases fit TRBD2. Germline V gives CDR1 SGHTA, CDR2 FQGTGA. The ends lost 0 bases at V and 4 bases at J; junction bases unmatched: 5. CDR3 length: 17 residues. Full variable domain (remainder filled in from reference TRBV7-3 and TRBJ2-1): GAGVSQTPSNKVTEKGKYVELRCDPISGHTALYWYRQSLGQGPEFLIYFQGTGAADDSGLPNDRFFAVRPEGSVSTLKIQRTERGDSAVYLCASSLTIAGGLYNEQFFGPGTRLTVL.

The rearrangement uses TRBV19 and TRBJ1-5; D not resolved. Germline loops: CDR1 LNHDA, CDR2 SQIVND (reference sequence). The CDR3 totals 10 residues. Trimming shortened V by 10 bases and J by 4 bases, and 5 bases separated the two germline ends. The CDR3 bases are TGTGCCACCGTTAATCAGCCCCAGCATTTT. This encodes CATVNQPQHF.